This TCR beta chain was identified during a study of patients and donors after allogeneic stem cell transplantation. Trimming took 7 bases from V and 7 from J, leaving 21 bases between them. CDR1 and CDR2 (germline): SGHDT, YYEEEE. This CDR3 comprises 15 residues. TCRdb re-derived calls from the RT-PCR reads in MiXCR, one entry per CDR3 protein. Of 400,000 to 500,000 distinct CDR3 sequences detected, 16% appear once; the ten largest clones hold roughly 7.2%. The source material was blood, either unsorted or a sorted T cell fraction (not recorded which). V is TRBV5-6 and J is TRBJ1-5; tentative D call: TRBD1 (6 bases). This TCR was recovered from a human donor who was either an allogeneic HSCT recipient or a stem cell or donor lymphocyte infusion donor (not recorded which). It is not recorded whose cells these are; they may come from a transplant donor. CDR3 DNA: TGTGCCAGCGGCTGGAGATCGGGGGCTGGACAGCCCCAGCATTTT. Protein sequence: CASGWRSGAGQPQHF.